The 30 T cell receptor beta chains in this list originate from one sample, sequenced in a study of blood T cell repertoires in COVID-19 (dated by TCRdb to 2020 to 2021). The protocol used for the library was the immunoSEQ multiplex PCR assay. In its TCRdb copy, this immuneACCESS table keeps in-frame sequences only and misses some clones. Where compared with another copy, unresolved V genes explain less than half of these, and the others have no known cause. The sample table records 250,000 or so clones; approximately 86% of these occur just once. 2.6% of the sample is held by the ten biggest clonotypes. Sequenced material: PBMCs or T cells enriched from blood (not recorded which). All receptors derive from a woman aged 18 to 35 who had recovered from COVID-19.

The CDR3 is CASSSNRVDRQETQYF. Written as DNA, the CDR3 is TGTGCCAGCAGCTCAAATAGGGTAGACAGACAAGAGACCCAGTACTTC. This chain joins TRBV11-2 and TRBJ2-5; possibly TRBD1 for D (5 bases). V lost 4 bases, J lost 2 bases, and 17 bases lay in between. The V gene's germline CDR1 is SGHAT and CDR2 FQNNGV. The CDR3 is made up of 16 amino acids.

The chain has TRBV19 and TRBJ1-3; perhaps TRBD1 as D (5 bases). Trimming stripped 5 bases from V and 4 bases from J, with 15 bases between. The CDR3 length is 15 residues. Germline CDR1 is LNHDA and CDR2 is SQIVND (reference sequence). CDR3 coding DNA: TGTGCCAGTAGTCTGATGGGACTTGAAGGAAACACCATATATTTT. Translation: CASSLMGLEGNTIYF.

V usage is TRBV28 and J usage is TRBJ1-1; 9 nucleotides align to TRBD1. Germline V lookup: CDR1 MDHEN, CDR2 SYDVKM. J gave up 4 bases and V 3 bases, and 15 bases lay outside the gene matches. This CDR3 is built from 18 residues. The CDR3 DNA sequence: TGTGCCAGCAGTTTCTACGGACAGGGGATATCAGGGAGCACTGAAGCTTTCTTT. Its translation is CASSFYGQGISGSTEAFF.

V gene TRBV28 combines with J gene TRBJ2-7; 8 bases line up with TRBD1. Germline V gene lookup returns CDR1 MDHEN and CDR2 SYDVKM. The CDR3 runs to 14 residues. After removal of 3 bases from V and 1 base from J, the junction contained 2 bases not matched to a gene. This CDR3 reads CASSLDRDSYEQYF. The CDR3 DNA sequence: TGTGCCAGCAGTTTGGACAGGGATTCCTACGAGCAGTACTTC.

The rearrangement joins TRBV28 to TRBJ2-1; 13 positions match TRBD2. The V gene's germline CDR1 is MDHEN and CDR2 SYDVKM. The CDR3 is made up of 16 amino acids. Unmatched junction bases numbered 5, after V lost 6 bases and J lost 3 bases. The CDR3 is CASRGGLAGFYNEQFF. CDR3 in DNA: TGTGCCAGCAGGGGGGGACTAGCGGGATTCTACAATGAGCAGTTCTTC.

V gene TRBV5-1 combines with J gene TRBJ2-2, with D possibly being TRBD1 (6 bases). The length of the CDR3 is 14 residues. Germline V gene lookup returns CDR1 SGHRS and CDR2 YFSETQ. Between the trimmed V and J ends, which lost 2 bases and 1 base, there was a span of 6 bases. The CDR3 nucleotides read TGCGCCAGCAGCTTACAGGGGAACACCGGGGAGCTGTTTTTT. Residues: CASSLQGNTGELFF.

This clone was counted once. The chain recombines TRBV10-3 with TRBJ2-7; D remains unclear. The CDR3 extends over 14 amino acids. V was pared by 4 bases and J by 2 bases, with 12 bases between. Germline V gene sequence: CDR1 ENHRY, CDR2 SYGVKD. CDR3 residues: CAISALQLAYEQYF. DNA for the CDR3: TGTGCCATCAGTGCCTTGCAGTTGGCCTACGAGCAGTACTTC.

This clone appeared many times. The genes are TRBV6-5 and TRBJ2-2; TRBD1 is a possible D gene (6 bases). Per germline, CDR1 MNHEY and CDR2 SVGAGI. This CDR3 is built from 13 residues. Trimming removed 4 bases from V and 8 bases from J, with 11 bases in between. CDR3 protein: CASSFTGTGELFF. For the CDR3, the DNA is TGTGCCAGCAGTTTCACCGGGACAGGGGAGCTGTTTTTT.

This sequence joins TRBV11-2 and TRBJ2-1; D ambiguous. The CDR3 length is 11 residues. In germline, CDR1 is SGHAT, CDR2 FQNNGV. V was pared by 5 bases and J by 5 bases, with 4 bases between. CDR3 sequence: CASSLNNEQFF. The CDR3 nucleotides read TGTGCCAGCAGCCTAAACAATGAGCAGTTCTTC.

A note on this clone: At one boundary the junction diverges from the germline segment, which might be a read error. The genes are TRBV10-3 and TRBJ1-3; 7 nucleotides match TRBD1. Per germline, CDR1 ENHRY and CDR2 SYGVKD. The CDR3 loop spans 11 amino acids. DNA for the CDR3: TGTGCCATCATCCAACAGGGGAAGTGGGTTTTT. Its protein product is CAIIQQGKWVF.

The gene calls are TRBV3-1 (or the pseudogene TRBV3-2) and TRBJ1-5; D uncertain. V was pared by 1 base and J by 7 bases, with 8 bases between. The CDR3 length is 13 residues. Looked up from germline, CDR1 is LGHDT and CDR2 is YNNKEL (reference sequence). Here the CDR3 DNA reads TGTGCCAGCAGCCAAGCTCTGGGCCAGCCCCAGCATTTT. Amino acid sequence: CASSQALGQPQHF.

Points on this clone: Other DNA sequences within the sample encode an identical CDR3. The V and J genes are TRBV19 and TRBJ1-1; TRBD1 is a possible D gene (5 bases). Trimming removed 1 base at V and 4 bases at J, with 7 bases between. Germline CDR1 and CDR2: LNHDA and SQIVND (reference sequence). The CDR3 length is 13 residues. Here the CDR3 DNA reads TGTGCCAGTAGTATAGCCGGGGGCACTGAAGCTTTCTTT. It specifies CASSIAGGTEAFF.

CDR3 in amino acids: CASSAARTSGEFF. The CDR3 nucleotides are TGTGCCAGCAGTGCGGCCCGGACTAGCGGGGAGTTCTTC. The rearrangement joins TRBV12-3 or TRBV12-4 to TRBJ2-1, with TRBD2 identical over 12 bases. The CDR3 has 13 residues. The junction had 7 bases not matched to a gene; V was cut back by 5 bases and J by 14 bases.

The chain joins TRBV7-2 to TRBJ2-2, with D possibly being TRBD1 (7 bases). Germline CDR1 and CDR2: SGHTA and FQGNSA. Deletions cut 2 bases from V and 5 bases from J, with 15 bases between. The length of the CDR3 is 16 residues. CDR3 DNA sequence: TGTGCCAGCAGCTTACGCAGGGGGGCGGGGACCGGGGAGCTGTTTTTT. Amino acid sequence: CASSLRRGAGTGELFF.

The chain employs TRBV19 and TRBJ1-5, with TRBD1 as a possible D gene (5 bases). CDR3 length: 16 amino acids. Deletions cut 8 bases from V and 0 bases from J, with 17 bases between. CDR1 and CDR2 from the germline V gene are LNHDA and SQIVND (reference sequence). The CDR3 region has the DNA TGTGCCAGTTCGATGGCGGGGGTGTATAGCAATCAGCCCCAGCATTTT. Its protein is CASSMAGVYSNQPQHF.

The chain is built from TRBV28 and TRBJ2-4, with a weak D call TRBD1 (6 bases). Trimming removed 5 bases from V and 0 bases from J, with 23 bases in between. CDR3 length: 19 amino acids. Germline V gene sequence: CDR1 MDHEN, CDR2 SYDVKM. The CDR3 sequence: CASSPLGAQGYLAKNIQYF. CDR3 sequence (DNA): TGTGCCAGCAGTCCCCTGGGGGCGCAGGGATACTTAGCCAAAAACATTCAGTACTTC. Full variable domain (outside the CDR3, taken from reference TRBV28 and TRBJ2-4): DVKVTQSSRYLVKRTGEKVFLECVQDMDHENMFWYRQDPGLGLRLIYFSYDVKMKEKGDIPEGYSVSREKKERFSLILESASTNQTSMYLCASSPLGAQGYLAKNIQYFGAGTRLSVL.

As DNA, the CDR3 is TGTGCCAGCAACGACAGGGGTGGGAATAATTCACCCCTCCACTTT. Protein product: CASNDRGGNNSPLHF. The chain has TRBV5-4 and TRBJ1-6, with 8 bases fitting TRBD1. The CDR3 contains 15 residues. The junction had 7 bases not matched to a gene; V was cut back by 6 bases and J by 5 bases. CDR1 is SGHNT, CDR2 YYREEE, per germline (reference sequence).

The V and J genes are TRBV11-2 and TRBJ2-5; a possible D gene is TRBD2 (5 bases). This CDR3 comprises 15 residues. Trimming shortened V by 3 bases and J by 2 bases, and 13 bases separated the two germline ends. CDR1 SGHAT and CDR2 FQNNGV come from the germline V gene. CDR3 coding DNA: TGTGCCAGCAGCTTTCTGGCGGGTCGACAAGAGACCCAGTACTTC. Amino acid sequence: CASSFLAGRQETQYF.

The genes are TRBV19 and TRBJ1-5; TRBD1 matches at 11 bases. The length of the CDR3 is 16 residues. Per germline, CDR1 LNHDA and CDR2 SQIVND (reference sequence). The V and J ends lost 6 bases and 3 bases, in that order; junction bases with no gene match: 7. CDR3 protein: CASRRTGGTYNQPQHF. The DNA of the CDR3 is TGTGCCAGTAGAAGGACAGGGGGCACTTACAATCAGCCCCAGCATTTT.

J is TRBJ2-2 and V is TRBV7-3, with 8 positions matching TRBD2. After removal of 5 bases from V and 1 base from J, the junction contained 9 bases not matched to a gene. Germline CDR1 reads SGHTA; CDR2 reads FQGTGA. The CDR3 is 17 amino acids. CDR3 sequence reads: CASSLTAGAQNTGELFF. CDR3 nucleotide sequence: TGTGCCAGCAGCCTTACAGCGGGAGCGCAGAACACCGGGGAGCTGTTTTTT.

V is TRBV5-1 and J is TRBJ2-5, with TRBD1 identical over 8 bases. The trim removed 1 base at V and 5 bases at J, leaving 7 bases unmatched. Germline CDR1 is SGHRS and CDR2 is YFSETQ. The CDR3 covers 15 residues. This chain's CDR3 is CASSLWTGLWETQYF. DNA for the CDR3: TGCGCCAGCAGCTTGTGGACAGGGTTGTGGGAGACCCAGTACTTC.

The CDR3 spells CSVEKATGYGYTF. The CDR3 DNA reads TGCAGCGTCGAAAAGGCGACAGGGTATGGCTACACCTTC. The gene calls are TRBV29-1 and TRBJ1-2; 7 nucleotides align to TRBD1. Looked up from germline, CDR1 is SQVTM and CDR2 is ANQGSEA. Trimming removed 6 bases from V and 5 bases from J; junction bases left unmatched: 9. The CDR3 loop spans 13 amino acids.

The V and J genes are TRBV11-3 and TRBJ1-6; TRBD1 matches at 9 bases. V lost 5 bases and J lost 0; bases outside the gene matches: 5. Per the germline V gene, CDR1 is SGHNT and CDR2 is YENEEA. This CDR3 has 17 amino acids. CDR3 loop: CASSPDRGSSYNSPLHF. The DNA of the CDR3 is TGTGCCAGCAGCCCGGACAGGGGAAGCTCCTATAATTCACCCCTCCACTTT.

The genes are TRBV5-4 and TRBJ1-2; TRBD1 agrees at 8 bases. With 4 bases clipped from V and 2 bases from J, the junction kept 4 bases outside the gene matches. CDR1 SGHNT and CDR2 YYREEE come from the germline V gene (reference sequence). The length of the CDR3 is 14 residues. CDR3 sequence: CASSTRQGNYGYTF. In nucleotides, the CDR3 is TGTGCCAGCAGCACTCGACAGGGGAACTATGGCTACACCTTC.

The chain uses TRBV9 and TRBJ1-1; 9 nucleotides agree with TRBD1. The length of the CDR3 is 12 residues. The ends lost 4 bases at V and 14 bases at J; junction bases unmatched: 9. Germline V gene sequence: CDR1 SGDLS, CDR2 YYNGEE. DNA for the CDR3: TGTGCCAGCAGCACCAGACAGGGGGTTCTATTCTTT. It yields the protein CASSTRQGVLFF. Full variable domain (rest looked up from reference TRBV9 and TRBJ1-1): DSGVTQTPKHLITATGQRVTLRCSPRSGDLSVYWYQQSLDQGLQFLIQYYNGEERAKGNILERFSAQQFPDLHSELNLSSLELGDSALYFCASSTRQGVLFFGQGTRLTVV.

The V and J genes are TRBV10-3 and TRBJ2-1, with TRBD2 matching 10 bases. This CDR3 region has 18 residues. With 0 bases clipped from V and 6 bases from J, the junction kept 11 bases outside the gene matches. Germline values: CDR1 ENHRY, CDR2 SYGVKD. The CDR3 sequence is CAISESSLAGAGGNEQFF. The DNA for the CDR3 is TGTGCCATCAGTGAGTCTTCCCTAGCGGGAGCGGGGGGCAATGAGCAGTTCTTC.

The gene calls are TRBV11-2 and TRBJ2-1; TRBD2 aligns across 8 bases. J lost 8 bases, V lost 5 bases, and 14 bases had no gene match. CDR1 and CDR2 (germline): SGHAT, FQNNGV. This CDR3 spans 16 amino acids. The CDR3 DNA reads as TGTGCCAGCAGCCCCAGGGGAGCGGGAGATGGGGATGAGCAGTTCTTC. This translates into CASSPRGAGDGDEQFF.

This clone was seen only a few times. The CDR3 loop reads CASSDRRVSPLHF. The CDR3 DNA reads TGTGCCAGCTCCGACAGGCGGGTTTCACCCCTCCACTTT. This chain joins TRBV2 and TRBJ1-6, with D possibly matching TRBD1 (6 bases). The germline CDR1 and CDR2 sequences are SNHLY and FYNNEI. V was clipped by 8 bases and J by 9 bases, with 14 bases between them. The CDR3 covers 13 residues.

The chain employs TRBV5-6 and TRBJ1-3; a possible D gene is TRBD1 (5 bases). The CDR3 consists of 16 residues. From germline, CDR1 is SGHDT and CDR2 YYEEEE. Trimming cost V 0 bases and J 2 bases, with 12 bases left between them. CDR3 in DNA: TGTGCCAGCAGCTTGGGGCGGGGGTTCGCTGGAAACACCATATATTTT. It yields the protein CASSLGRGFAGNTIYF.

This chain uses TRBV21-1 with TRBJ2-1; the D call in the table, TRBD2, was not verified against the DNA. TRBV21-1 is flagged as a pseudogene. The CDR3 length is 16 residues. In nucleotides, the CDR3 is TGTGCCAGCAGCAAAGGGACTAGCGGAAGATACAATGAGCAGTTCTTC. Translating it yields CASSKGTSGRYNEQFF.